This is a list of T cell receptor beta chains from one sample in a study of T cells after yellow fever vaccination. TCRdb itself ran the 5' RACE reads through MiXCR, one entry per CDR3 protein. The sample contains 250,000 or so distinct CDR3 sequences, roughly 3.7% of which appear only once. The sequences come from PBMCs, collected 15 days after the yellow fever booster vaccination. Source of these receptors: a young man who received the YFV17D yellow fever vaccine. CDR3s include the opening cysteine and the closing phenylalanine or tryptophan. D genes are given only for firm matches. Some rows mark clone size as missing; the rest say once, few, many or name a class of expanded clone.

clone_size: many; v_call: TRBV12-3/TRBV12-4; d_call: NA; j_call: TRBJ1-4; cdr3_nt: TGTGCCAGCAGTTTAGCGGATAGCAGACTGTTTTTT; cdr3_aa: CASSLADSRLFF
clone_size: many; v_call: TRBV12-3/TRBV12-4; d_call: NA; j_call: TRBJ1-1; cdr3_nt: TGTGCCAGCAGTCCTTACGGGAGGGGGAACACTGAAGCTTTCTTT; cdr3_aa: CASSPYGRGNTEAFF
clone_size: many; v_call: TRBV19; d_call: NA; j_call: TRBJ2-1; cdr3_nt: TGTGCCCGAAAAACGGGGAATGAGCAGTTCTTC; cdr3_aa: CARKTGNEQFF
clone_size: few; v_call: TRBV5-4; d_call: TRBD2; j_call: TRBJ2-1; cdr3_nt: TGTGCCAGCAAACTAGCGGGGGGAGATGAGCAGTTCTTC; cdr3_aa: CASKLAGGDEQFF
clone_size: many; v_call: TRBV20-1; d_call: NA; j_call: TRBJ1-2; cdr3_nt: TGCAGTGCTAGAGAGTTTGACGGCTATGGCTACACCTTC; cdr3_aa: CSAREFDGYGYTF
clone_size: few; v_call: TRBV7-2; d_call: NA; j_call: TRBJ1-2; cdr3_nt: TGTGCCAGCAGTCTGGCCATGGGAGGCTCTGGCTACACCTTC; cdr3_aa: CASSLAMGGSGYTF
clone_size: NA; v_call: TRBV19; d_call: TRBD1; j_call: TRBJ1-1; cdr3_nt: TGTGCCAGTAGTACCCTGACAGGGCCGAACACTGAAGCTTTCTTT; cdr3_aa: CASSTLTGPNTEAFF
clone_size: many; v_call: TRBV5-1; d_call: TRBD2; j_call: TRBJ2-3; cdr3_nt: TGCGCCAGCAGCTCTTGGACTAGCGGGGGCACAGATACGCAGTATTTT; cdr3_aa: CASSSWTSGGTDTQYF
clone_size: many; v_call: TRBV7-3; d_call: TRBD1; j_call: TRBJ1-2; cdr3_nt: TGTGCCAGCAGCTCAACCCCCGGGACAGAGTCCCCCTATGGCTACACCTTC; cdr3_aa: CASSSTPGTESPYGYTF
clone_size: NA; v_call: TRBV28; d_call: NA; j_call: TRBJ2-1; cdr3_nt: TGTGCCAGCAGTTTAGCCGGGTTGGAGGGGAAAAATGAGCAGTTCTTC; cdr3_aa: CASSLAGLEGKNEQFF
clone_size: NA; v_call: TRBV6-6; d_call: TRBD1; j_call: TRBJ2-2; cdr3_nt: TGTGCCAGCAGTTACCCCGGACAGGGGACGGCGGGGGAGCTGTTTTTT; cdr3_aa: CASSYPGQGTAGELFF
clone_size: many; v_call: TRBV2; d_call: NA; j_call: TRBJ1-1; cdr3_nt: TGTGCCAGCAGTGGACGGGGAGAAGCTTTCTTT; cdr3_aa: CASSGRGEAFF
clone_size: many; v_call: TRBV6-5; d_call: NA; j_call: TRBJ2-7; cdr3_nt: TGTGCCAGCAGTTACTCGAGTGGAAGAGGCTACGAGCAGTACTTC; cdr3_aa: CASSYSSGRGYEQYF
clone_size: many; v_call: TRBV4-3; d_call: NA; j_call: TRBJ2-7; cdr3_nt: TGCGCCAGCAGCCAAGGGATGGACACCTACGAGCAGTACTTC; cdr3_aa: CASSQGMDTYEQYF
clone_size: NA; v_call: TRBV12-3/TRBV12-4; d_call: NA; j_call: TRBJ2-1; cdr3_nt: TGTGCCAGCAGTTTAAGCAGGTACAACGATGAGCAGTTCTTC; cdr3_aa: CASSLSRYNDEQFF
clone_size: many; v_call: TRBV5-1; d_call: TRBD1; j_call: TRBJ2-1; cdr3_nt: TGCGCCAGCAGCCCCGGGACAGGGGGGACCTACAATGAGCAGTTCTTC; cdr3_aa: CASSPGTGGTYNEQFF
clone_size: many; v_call: TRBV10-3; d_call: TRBD1; j_call: TRBJ1-3; cdr3_nt: TGTGCCATCAGTGGGCAGGGGGGATCTGGAAACACCATATATTTT; cdr3_aa: CAISGQGGSGNTIYF
clone_size: many; v_call: TRBV15; d_call: TRBD1; j_call: TRBJ1-5; cdr3_nt: TGTGCCACCAGCGCACAGGGGAGACAGCCCCAGCATTTT; cdr3_aa: CATSAQGRQPQHF
clone_size: many; v_call: TRBV4-2; d_call: NA; j_call: TRBJ2-5; cdr3_nt: TGTGCCAGCAGCCAAGGGTCGGGGGACCAAGAGACCCAGTACTTC; cdr3_aa: CASSQGSGDQETQYF
clone_size: many; v_call: TRBV12-3/TRBV12-4; d_call: NA; j_call: TRBJ2-3; cdr3_nt: TGTGCCAGCAGCGTTGACAGCCCAAGCGGTACGCAGTATTTT; cdr3_aa: CASSVDSPSGTQYF
clone_size: many; v_call: TRBV11-2; d_call: TRBD2; j_call: TRBJ2-2; cdr3_nt: TGTGCCAGCAGCCCCCAGCGGGGCGGCGGGGAGCTGTTTTTT; cdr3_aa: CASSPQRGGGELFF
clone_size: many; v_call: TRBV15; d_call: NA; j_call: TRBJ2-5; cdr3_nt: TGTGCCACCAGCAGAGATCCGGGTTCTGAGACCCAGTACTTC; cdr3_aa: CATSRDPGSETQYF
clone_size: NA; v_call: TRBV19; d_call: NA; j_call: TRBJ2-7; cdr3_nt: TGTGCCAGTAGTAGGTCTCGGGTCCACGAGCAGTACTTC; cdr3_aa: CASSRSRVHEQYF
clone_size: many; v_call: TRBV5-5; d_call: NA; j_call: TRBJ2-1; cdr3_nt: TGTGCCAGCAGCTTGGCCGGTTTCCTATACAATGAGCAGTTCTTC; cdr3_aa: CASSLAGFLYNEQFF
clone_size: few; v_call: TRBV6-1; d_call: NA; j_call: TRBJ1-5; cdr3_nt: TGTGCCAGCAGTGAGAGGGAGCGTCAGCCCCAGCATTTT; cdr3_aa: CASSERERQPQHF
clone_size: many; v_call: TRBV27; d_call: NA; j_call: TRBJ1-1; cdr3_nt: TGTGCCAGCAGTCCCTCGGGCATGAACACTGAAGCTTTCTTT; cdr3_aa: CASSPSGMNTEAFF
clone_size: many; v_call: TRBV20-1; d_call: TRBD1; j_call: TRBJ2-5; cdr3_nt: TGCAGTGCTCCCGCCGGGACAGGGCGACAAGAGACCCAGTACTTC; cdr3_aa: CSAPAGTGRQETQYF
clone_size: many; v_call: TRBV4-3; d_call: NA; j_call: TRBJ1-1; cdr3_nt: TGCGCCAGCAGCCAAGATCGGGGGATCCCGGCCACTGAAGCTTTCTTT; cdr3_aa: CASSQDRGIPATEAFF
clone_size: NA; v_call: TRBV3-1; d_call: TRBD1; j_call: TRBJ1-3; cdr3_nt: TGTGCCAGCAGCTTCGGACAGGGAGGAAACACCATATATTTT; cdr3_aa: CASSFGQGGNTIYF